This paragraph reports one T cell receptor beta chain. This clonotype came up many times. Its antigen remains unidentified. No base quality information exists; no much larger clone differs at one position. The record originates from a study of T cells in Graves' hyperthyroidism and ophthalmopathy (dated by TCRdb to about 2019). For context, the study as a whole: Peripheral blood samples were taken at initial diagnosis, before any treatment was given. To identify TCR V-J signatures that set the groups apart, the researchers used a discovery cohort of about a hundred patients, made up of about 44 with Graves' ophthalmopathy and some 58 with stable Graves' hyperthyroidism. Prospective prediction of ophthalmopathy was tested in an independent validation cohort consisting of under 20 hyperthyroidism patients and more than 15 patients who later progressed to ophthalmopathy. The roughly 90 discovery patients were divided at random into training and test sets in a 7:3 ratio. Thyroid tissue and blood T-cell repertoires from roughly six Graves' hyperthyroidism patients were also compared in the study. Once sampling was done, hyperthyroidism patients were given methimazole at a starting dose of 30 mg daily, whereas ophthalmopathy patients were given high-dose intravenous methylprednisolone. TCR Vbeta CDR3 sequencing of approximately 140 peripheral blood samples (about 45 ophthalmopathy, 70 to 85 hyperthyroidism and approximately 17 progressor patients) is reported in the paper. Findings and caveats that apply to the study as a whole: In validation, progression to ophthalmopathy was predicted by the model with 70.59% sensitivity and around 76% specificity, a median of about 6 months before onset. Most expanded thyroid clonotypes (frequency above 0.001) were also found in blood, which suggests that blood repertoires may mirror thyroid immune responses. Sample size was not statistically predetermined, and investigators were not blinded to group allocation. A model built on a 13 V-J signature distinguished ophthalmopathy from stable hyperthyroidism, reaching about 88% sensitivity and 81.08% specificity in cross-validation and 80%/75% in testing.

Amplification of TCR beta CDR3 regions was carried out from RNA transcripts. The first round of RT-PCR for the TCR CDR3 was performed with the HTBI primer set and the Qiagen OneStep RT-PCR kit. A second multiplex PCR round built the libraries, followed by size selection and purification. Paired-end sequencing of the libraries was performed with 100 bp reads on an Illumina HiSeq2000. Turning to the authors' computational methods: Raw data were processed with SOAPnuke, discarding reads with adapters, uncalled bases, mean Phred below 15, or no exact constant-primer or identifier match. COPE v1.2.5 was used to merge high-quality paired reads, and clonotypes were defined as unique nucleotide sequences. Clonotypes were aligned to IMGT TRBV, TRBD and TRBJ reference segments using MiTCR v1.1. Analysis was restricted to V-J combinations with a frequency above 0.0001, which covered roughly 99% of repertoires. A TCS score was defined as the ratio of F50 (clonal expansion) to E x V (chaos), with BLOSUM62-based TCRdist applied between CDR3 peptides within each V-J. Welch's t-statistics and random forest reduced fewer than 550 V-J features to 13, which were used in a naive Bayes classifier (R e1071). TCRdb redid the processing of the public reads, applying fastp at Q25 and MiXCR, and retained in-frame beta chains. Every CDR3 protein is listed once, alongside the most common genes and DNA of its rows. The V and J calls were determined by TCRdb, not by the authors. This sample is represented by 300,000 to 500,000 distinct CDR3 sequences; around 15% of them were singletons. The ten most abundant clones make up approximately 27% of the sample.

CDR1 is given as SGDLS and CDR2 as YYNGEE, both from the germline V gene. V is shortened by 3 bases, J by 1 base, and the region joining them spans 17 bases. The CDR3 spans 16 residues, from the cysteine through the phenylalanine. CDR3 DNA is the only sequence kept; it has 48 bases, read in frame from the first base. Moderately to severely active disease, a Clinical Activity Score of at least 3, a NOSPECS grade of at least 4, and a duration under 3 months were present in ophthalmopathy patients. The study excluded patients with uncontrolled infections, other autoimmune diseases, pregnancy or lactation. Diagnoses were established on the basis of clinical symptoms, serum thyroxine and TRAb, thyroid ultrasound, and orbital computed tomography. PBMCs were isolated from approximately 10 ml of fresh peripheral blood by Ficoll-Paque density gradient centrifugation. Total RNA was extracted using Trizol reagent, and RNA quality was assessed on an Agilent 2100 Bioanalyzer.

This TCR was sampled from a man aged 45-65 years with Graves' ophthalmopathy. The rearranged chain carries TRBV9 and TRBJ2-7; confidence is insufficient to name the D gene. The sample taken for sequencing was blood. The DNA sequence is TGTGCCAGCAGCGCAACCCCGTGGGCCCGTTCCTACGAGCAGTACTTC. Translated, this gives CASSATPWARSYEQYF. Here the CDR3 is joined to the reference TRBV9 and TRBJ2-7 genes, and the full variable domain is: DSGVTQTPKHLITATGQRVTLRCSPRSGDLSVYWYQQSLDQGLQFLIQYYNGEERAKGNILERFSAQQFPDLHSELNLSSLELGDSALYFCASSATPWARSYEQYFGPGTRLTVT.